This T cell receptor (beta chain) stems from a study of T cell responses to AZD1222 COVID-19 vaccine. In germline, CDR1 is MNHEY, CDR2 SVGAGI. The CDR3 length is 14 residues. V lost 7 bases and J lost 0, with 9 bases in between. Repertoires were generated with immunoSEQ multiplex PCR, while TCRdb's copy carries only in-frame clones and drops some. The table shows approximately 50,000 clones, with 75% to 90% occurring only once. This specimen consisted of peripheral blood, obtained 28 days after the second AZD1222 dose. The J gene is TRBJ1-4, the V gene TRBV6-5; the D is unclear. The receptor was derived from an adult who received the AZD1222 COVID-19 vaccine. The CDR3 DNA reads TGTGCCAGCACCCGGGCCTCAACTAATGAAAAACTGTTTTTT. It yields the protein CASTRASTNEKLFF.